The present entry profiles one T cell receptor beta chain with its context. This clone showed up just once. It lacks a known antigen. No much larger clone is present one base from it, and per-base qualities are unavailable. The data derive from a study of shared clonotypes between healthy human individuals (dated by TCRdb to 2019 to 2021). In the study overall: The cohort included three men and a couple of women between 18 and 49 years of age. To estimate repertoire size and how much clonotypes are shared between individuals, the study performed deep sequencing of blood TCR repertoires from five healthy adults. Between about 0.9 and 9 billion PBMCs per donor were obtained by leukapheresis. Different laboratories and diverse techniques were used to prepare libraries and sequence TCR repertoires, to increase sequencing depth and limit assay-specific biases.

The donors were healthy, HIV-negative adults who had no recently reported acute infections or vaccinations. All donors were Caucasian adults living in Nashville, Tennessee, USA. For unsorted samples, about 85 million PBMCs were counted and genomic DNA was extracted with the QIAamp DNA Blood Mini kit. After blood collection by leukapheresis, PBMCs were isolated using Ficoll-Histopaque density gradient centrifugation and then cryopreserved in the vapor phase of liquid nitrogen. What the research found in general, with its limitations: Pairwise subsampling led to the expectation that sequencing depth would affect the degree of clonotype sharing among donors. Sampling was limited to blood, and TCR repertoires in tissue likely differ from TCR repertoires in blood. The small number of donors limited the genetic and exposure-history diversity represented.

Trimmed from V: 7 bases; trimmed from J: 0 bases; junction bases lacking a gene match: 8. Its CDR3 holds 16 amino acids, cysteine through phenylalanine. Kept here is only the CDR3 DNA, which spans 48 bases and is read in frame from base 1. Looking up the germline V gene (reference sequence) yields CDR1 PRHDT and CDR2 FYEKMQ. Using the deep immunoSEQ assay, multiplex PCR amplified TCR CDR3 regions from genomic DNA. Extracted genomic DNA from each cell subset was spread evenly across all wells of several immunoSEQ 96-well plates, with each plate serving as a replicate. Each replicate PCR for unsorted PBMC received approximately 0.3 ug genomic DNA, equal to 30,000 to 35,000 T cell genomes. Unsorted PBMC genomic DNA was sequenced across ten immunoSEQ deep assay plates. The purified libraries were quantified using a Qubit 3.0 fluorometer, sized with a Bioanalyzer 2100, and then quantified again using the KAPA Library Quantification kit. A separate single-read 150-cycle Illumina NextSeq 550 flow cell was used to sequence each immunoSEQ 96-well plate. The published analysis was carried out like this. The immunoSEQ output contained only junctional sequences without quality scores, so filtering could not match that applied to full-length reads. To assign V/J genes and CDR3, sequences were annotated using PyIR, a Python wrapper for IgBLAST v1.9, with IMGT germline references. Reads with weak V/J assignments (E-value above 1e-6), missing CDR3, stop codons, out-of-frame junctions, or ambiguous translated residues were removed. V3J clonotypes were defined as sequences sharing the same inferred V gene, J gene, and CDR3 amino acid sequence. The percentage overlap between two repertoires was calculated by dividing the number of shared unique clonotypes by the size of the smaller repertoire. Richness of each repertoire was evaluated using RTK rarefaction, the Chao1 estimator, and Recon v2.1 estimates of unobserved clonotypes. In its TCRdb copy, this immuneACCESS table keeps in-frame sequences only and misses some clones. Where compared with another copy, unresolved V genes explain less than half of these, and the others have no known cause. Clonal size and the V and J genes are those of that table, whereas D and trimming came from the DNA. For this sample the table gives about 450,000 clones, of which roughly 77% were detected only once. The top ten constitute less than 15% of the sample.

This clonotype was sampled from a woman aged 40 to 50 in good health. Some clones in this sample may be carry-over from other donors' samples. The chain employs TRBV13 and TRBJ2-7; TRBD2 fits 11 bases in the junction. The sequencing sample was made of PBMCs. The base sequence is TGTGCCAGCACCGCAACCGGGACTAGCGGCTCCTACGAGCAGTACTTC. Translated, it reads CASTATGTSGSYEQYF.